Below, 13 T cell receptor beta chains from the same sample are listed, as sequenced in a study of shared clonotypes between healthy human individuals. Terminally differentiated effector memory CD45RA+ cells were excluded from the naive CD8 cells, which were CD45RO-negative and positively selected for CCR7. Assay used: immunoSEQ multiplex PCR; TCRdb lists only in-frame clones, some missing. The repertoire consists of 2 million to 2.5 million clones, with 93% occurring once and the leading ten covering more than 1.5%. The material sequenced was naive CD8+ T cells from PBMCs. The source is a man between 18 and 35 years old in good health. Some clones in this sample may be carry-over from other donors' samples.

Of note for this clone: This sample also contains other DNA sequences that code for the same CDR3. The gene calls are TRBV27 and TRBJ1-1; unclear D gene. The length of the CDR3 is 13 residues. The germline CDR1 and CDR2 sequences are MNHEY and SMNVEV (reference sequence). Between the trimmed V and J ends, which lost 5 bases and 3 bases, there was a span of 10 bases. DNA for the CDR3: TGTGCCAGCAGTCCTCCGGGGTACACTGAAGCTTTCTTT. This gives the protein CASSPPGYTEAFF.

This chain links TRBV5-1 with TRBJ2-7, with D perhaps TRBD2 (5 bases). V lost 0 bases, J lost 6 bases, and 10 bases lay in between. Germline loops: CDR1 SGHRS, CDR2 YFSETQ. The CDR3 has 13 amino acids. CDR3 nucleotides: TGCGCCAGCAGCTTGGTACGGGATGGCGAGCAGTACTTC. This gives the protein CASSLVRDGEQYF.

The chain links TRBV28 to TRBJ1-5; possibly TRBD1 for D (6 bases). CDR1 is MDHEN and CDR2 is SYDVKM in the germline V gene. Trimming took 6 bases from V and 5 from J, leaving 17 bases between them. This CDR3 spans 15 amino acids. This CDR3 reads CASSLAGYRDQPQHF. The CDR3 DNA reads TGTGCCAGCAGCCTTGCCGGATACAGGGATCAGCCCCAGCATTTT. Filled out from reference TRBV28 and TRBJ1-5, the complete variable domain reads DVKVTQSSRYLVKRTGEKVFLECVQDMDHENMFWYRQDPGLGLRLIYFSYDVKMKEKGDIPEGYSVSREKKERFSLILESASTNQTSMYLCASSLAGYRDQPQHFGDGTRLSIL.

For the CDR3, the DNA is TGTGCCGGGACGACAGGGGGTCGGGAAAAACTGTTTTTT. Protein: CAGTTGGREKLFF. The genes are TRBV30 and TRBJ1-4; 9 positions match TRBD1. The ends lost 8 bases at V and 8 bases at J; junction bases unmatched: 9. This CDR3 has 13 amino acids. Germline-derived CDR1 and CDR2 are GTSNPN and SVGIG (reference sequence).

This clone has only one observation. The chain uses TRBV28 and TRBJ1-5; 8 bases agree with TRBD1. The CDR3 covers 15 residues. V shed 3 bases, J shed 3 bases, and the junction held 4 bases outside the gene matches. The germline gives CDR1 MDHEN, CDR2 SYDVKM. This CDR3 is CASSFPDRVNQPQHF. The CDR3 DNA reads as TGTGCCAGCAGTTTCCCGGACAGGGTCAATCAGCCCCAGCATTTT. The variable domain in full, completed from reference TRBV28 and TRBJ1-5, reads DVKVTQSSRYLVKRTGEKVFLECVQDMDHENMFWYRQDPGLGLRLIYFSYDVKMKEKGDIPEGYSVSREKKERFSLILESASTNQTSMYLCASSFPDRVNQPQHFGDGTRLSIL.

The chain joins TRBV12-5 to TRBJ1-1, with D hard to call. V lost 0 bases to trimming and J lost 8 bases, with 10 bases between them. Germline values: CDR1 LGHNT, CDR2 FRNRAP. This CDR3 contains 13 residues. The CDR3 nucleotides read TGTGCTAGTGGTTTGGTATTGGGAGGCGAAGCTTTCTTT. It codes for CASGLVLGGEAFF.

The chain joins TRBV27 to TRBJ2-3; possibly TRBD1 or TRBD2 for D (5 bases each). This CDR3 is built from 14 residues. Germline assignment: CDR1 MNHEY and CDR2 SMNVEV (reference sequence). Trimming took off 4 bases at V and 0 bases at J, with 8 bases between the two ends. CDR3 in amino acids: CASSWGGSTDTQYF. The CDR3 region has the DNA TGTGCCAGCAGTTGGGGCGGGAGCACAGATACGCAGTATTTT.

This clone has more than one count but fewer than ten. V is TRBV4-1 and J is TRBJ1-5, with TRBD1 matching over 7 bases. Germline-derived CDR1 and CDR2 are MGHRA and YSYEKL. The CDR3 is 17 amino acids. V trimming: 4 bases; J trimming: 2 bases; junction bases outside the gene matches: 11. The CDR3 sequence is CASSPSMTGRGNQPQHF. The CDR3 nucleotides are TGCGCCAGCAGCCCAAGTATGACAGGGCGCGGCAATCAGCCCCAGCATTTT.

The chain carries TRBV2 and TRBJ1-1; no clear D. V lost 7 bases and J 2 bases, leaving 8 bases between the germline ends. Germline V CDR1 and CDR2: SNHLY, FYNNEI. This CDR3 spans 12 amino acids. The CDR3 region has the DNA TGTGCCAGCACTGTGGGCAACACTGAAGCTTTCTTT. Encoded protein: CASTVGNTEAFF.

The DNA of the CDR3 is TGTGCCAGCAGCCCCTCCCCCAGCGGGAGGGCCTACAATGAGCAGTTCTTC. This translates into CASSPSPSGRAYNEQFF. The chain links TRBV7-8 to TRBJ2-1; 10 bases match TRBD2. V gave up 5 bases and J gave up 2 bases; unmatched junction bases: 9. CDR3 length equals 17 residues. Germline CDR1 is SGHVS and CDR2 is FQNEAQ.

Here the CDR3 DNA reads TGTGCCAGCAGCTGGGGAGGTACAGGGAGGCAAAAACTGTTTTTT. This encodes CASSWGGTGRQKLFF. This chain links TRBV5-6 with TRBJ1-4, with D tentatively TRBD1 (6 bases). Per the germline V gene, CDR1 is SGHDT and CDR2 is YYEEEE. The germline V and J ends were trimmed by 3 bases and 9 bases, with 18 bases remaining between them. CDR3 length equals 15 residues.

V gene TRBV10-1 combines with J gene TRBJ2-5; D gene ambiguous. Germline V CDR1 and CDR2: WNHNN, SYGVQD (reference sequence). V lost 3 bases and J 5 bases, leaving 10 bases between the germline ends. The CDR3 spans 13 residues. The CDR3: CASSDRFAETQYF. DNA for the CDR3: TGCGCCAGCAGTGACCGTTTCGCGGAGACCCAGTACTTC.

The genes are TRBV6-5 and TRBJ1-5, with TRBD1 matching over 9 bases. The ends lost 2 bases at V and 1 base at J; junction bases unmatched: 0. The CDR3 has 15 residues. Per the germline V gene, CDR1 is MNHEY and CDR2 is SVGAGI. CDR3 coding DNA: TGTGCCAGCAGTTACGGGACAGGGAGCAATCAGCCCCAGCATTTT. Translated: CASSYGTGSNQPQHF.